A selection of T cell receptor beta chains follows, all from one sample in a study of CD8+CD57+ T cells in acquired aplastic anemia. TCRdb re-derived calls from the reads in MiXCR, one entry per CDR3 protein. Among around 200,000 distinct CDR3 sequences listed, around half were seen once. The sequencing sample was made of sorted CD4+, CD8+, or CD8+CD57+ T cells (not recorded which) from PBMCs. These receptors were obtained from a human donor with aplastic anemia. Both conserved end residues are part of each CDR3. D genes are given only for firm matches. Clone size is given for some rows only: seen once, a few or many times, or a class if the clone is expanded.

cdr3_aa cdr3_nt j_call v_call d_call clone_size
CSARTGPYTEAFF TGCAGTGCTAGGACAGGGCCATACACTGAAGCTTTCTTT TRBJ1-1 TRBV20-1 TRBD1 .
CASSLLYAEAKNIQYF TGTGCCAGCAGCTTGCTATACGCGGAGGCCAAAAACATTCAGTACTTC TRBJ2-4 TRBV5-6 . few
CSARDGLATDTQYF TGCAGTGCTAGAGATGGGCTAGCAACAGATACGCAGTATTTT TRBJ2-3 TRBV20-1 . once
CASSRLAGSYEQYF TGTGCCAGCAGCCGATTAGCGGGGTCCTACGAGCAGTACTTC TRBJ2-7 TRBV14 TRBD2 many
CASSIVQGSYEQYF TGTGCCAGTAGTATAGTACAGGGCTCCTACGAGCAGTACTTC TRBJ2-7 TRBV19 . few
CASGLGGDTEAFF TGTGCTAGTGGTTTGGGGGGGGACACTGAAGCTTTCTTT TRBJ1-1 TRBV12-5 . .
CASLATGADSNQPQHF TGTGCCAGCCTTGCTACAGGGGCAGATTCCAATCAGCCCCAGCATTTT TRBJ1-5 TRBV6-2/TRBV6-3 TRBD1 .
CASSPRGWEDSPLHF TGTGCCAGCAGCCCCCGGGGCTGGGAGGATTCACCCCTCCACTTT TRBJ1-6 TRBV2 . .
CSATGGSANEKLFF TGCAGTGCTACAGGGGGCTCGGCTAATGAAAAACTGTTTTTT TRBJ1-4 TRBV20-1 TRBD1 .
CASSPSDGPGNTIYF TGTGCCAGCTCACCCTCGGACGGACCTGGAAACACCATATATTTT TRBJ1-3 TRBV19 . .
CASSGTGPDTQYF TGTGCCAGCAGTGGGACAGGGCCAGATACGCAGTATTTT TRBJ2-3 TRBV2 TRBD1 few
CSVGLVDEQFF TGCAGCGTGGGACTAGTCGATGAGCAGTTCTTC TRBJ2-1 TRBV29-1 TRBD2 .
CASRLRDLPGYGYTF TGTGCCAGCAGACTGAGAGACCTCCCGGGCTATGGCTACACCTTC TRBJ1-2 TRBV5-5 . .
CASSETSGSGEQYF TGTGCCAGCAGTGAGACTAGCGGGAGTGGTGAGCAGTACTTC TRBJ2-7 TRBV2 TRBD2 .
CATSDAGLPYNEQFF TGTGCCACCAGTGACGCGGGACTCCCCTACAATGAGCAGTTCTTC TRBJ2-1 TRBV24-1 . .
CSARDGTIAYEQYF TGCAGTGCTAGAGATGGGACTATAGCCTACGAGCAGTACTTC TRBJ2-7 TRBV20-1 TRBD2 .
CASSVSTFNTEAFF TGTGCCAGCAGCGTATCAACATTTAACACTGAAGCTTTCTTT TRBJ1-1 TRBV9 . many
CASSTGGRPDF TGTGCCAGCAGTACAGGGGGCAGGCCCGATTTT TRBJ2-3 TRBV12-3/TRBV12-4 TRBD1 .
CASSLADAMGSTLEQYF TGCGCCAGCAGCTTGGCCGATGCGATGGGTTCAACACTTGAGCAGTACTTC TRBJ2-7 TRBV5-1 . once
CASSEQGAYSNQPQHF TGTGCCAGCAGTGAGCAGGGGGCTTATAGCAATCAGCCCCAGCATTTT TRBJ1-5 TRBV2 TRBD1 .
CATSRDLGEAQPQHF TGTGCCACCAGCAGAGATCTGGGGGAGGCTCAGCCCCAGCATTTT TRBJ1-5 TRBV15 . .
CASRTEYNEQFF TGTGCCAGCAGAACTGAATACAATGAGCAGTTCTTC TRBJ2-1 TRBV2 . few
CASSFGSGSRDEQYF TGCGCCAGCAGCTTCGGGAGCGGGAGTAGAGACGAGCAGTACTTC TRBJ2-7 TRBV5-1 TRBD2 once
CASSFGSNQPQHF TGTGCCAGCAGCTTCGGCAGCAATCAGCCCCAGCATTTT TRBJ1-5 TRBV7-2 . .
CASSLGEGTAGNYGYTF TGTGCCAGCAGCTTAGGCGAGGGAACAGCGGGTAACTATGGCTACACCTTC TRBJ1-2 TRBV13 . many
CASSWGPTGGDYGYTF TGTGCCAGCAGCTGGGGACCGACAGGGGGGGACTATGGCTACACCTTC TRBJ1-2 TRBV5-5 TRBD1 .
CASSIGQAYEQYF TGTGCCAGTAGTATTGGTCAGGCCTACGAGCAGTACTTC TRBJ2-7 TRBV19 . .
CASSRFGLGGFYGYTF TGTGCCAGCAGCCGGTTTGGGCTAGGGGGTTTCTATGGCTACACCTTC TRBJ1-2 TRBV7-9 . many
CSARGQGTPEAFF TGCAGTGCTAGAGGACAGGGGACCCCTGAAGCTTTCTTT TRBJ1-1 TRBV20-1 TRBD1 .
CATSRQGLGVNQPQHF TGTGCCACCAGCAGACAGGGTCTCGGGGTTAATCAGCCCCAGCATTTT TRBJ1-5 TRBV15 . .
CASPPPDRAKETQYF TGTGCCAGTCCCCCGCCGGACAGGGCAAAAGAGACCCAGTACTTC TRBJ2-5 TRBV2 TRBD1 .
CASSDSAGADTQYF TGTGCCAGCAGTGACTCTGCGGGGGCAGATACGCAGTATTTT TRBJ2-3 TRBV6-4 TRBD2 .
CASSQRTGVYEQYF TGTGCCAGCAGTCAACGGACAGGGGTCTACGAGCAGTACTTC TRBJ2-7 TRBV6-1 TRBD1 many
CSARTRTYEQYF TGCAGTGCTCGGACTAGAACCTACGAGCAGTACTTC TRBJ2-7 TRBV20-1 TRBD2 many
CASSPHRANEQYF TGTGCCAGCAGTCCGCATCGGGCAAACGAGCAGTACTTC TRBJ2-7 TRBV6-2/TRBV6-3 . once
CASSEDRGVNTEAFF TGTGCCAGTAGTGAAGACAGGGGGGTGAACACTGAAGCTTTCTTT TRBJ1-1 TRBV19 TRBD1 many
CASSYAPDTQYF TGTGCCAGCAGTTACGCTCCAGATACGCAGTATTTT TRBJ2-3 TRBV6-5 . .
CAISDTGGQETQYF TGTGCCATCAGTGATACGGGGGGACAAGAGACCCAGTACTTC TRBJ2-5 TRBV10-3 TRBD2 .
CASWAGVDTQYF TGTGCCAGCTGGGCGGGAGTGGATACGCAGTATTTT TRBJ2-3 TRBV2 TRBD2 .
CASRWTVAEQYF TGTGCCAGCAGGTGGACAGTCGCCGAGCAGTACTTC TRBJ2-7 TRBV2 . .
CASMGSPLDMEQYF TGCGCCAGCATGGGGTCCCCCCTAGATATGGAGCAGTACTTC TRBJ2-7 TRBV5-1 . many
CASSDEIQPQHF TGCGCCAGCAGTGACGAGATCCAGCCCCAGCATTTT TRBJ1-5 TRBV10-1 . .
CATRPLQGAEAFF TGTGCCACCAGGCCTTTACAGGGGGCTGAAGCTTTCTTT TRBJ1-1 TRBV24-1 TRBD1 many
CASKVTGGGAEAFF TGTGCCAGCAAGGTGACAGGGGGGGGAGCTGAAGCTTTCTTT TRBJ1-1 TRBV2 TRBD1 .
CASSHAGDLTDTQYF TGTGCCAGCAGCCATGCAGGGGACCTCACAGATACGCAGTATTTT TRBJ2-3 TRBV2 . .
CSASIPGQDGYTF TGCAGTGCTAGTATTCCAGGGCAGGATGGCTACACCTTC TRBJ1-2 TRBV20-1 . .
CASSFTGLVYNEQFF TGCGCCAGCAGCTTTACGGGACTAGTATACAATGAGCAGTTCTTC TRBJ2-1 TRBV5-1 TRBD2 many
CASSSASGQKYEQYF TGTGCCAGCAGCTCGGCATCGGGACAGAAGTACGAGCAGTACTTC TRBJ2-7 TRBV7-9 TRBD1 .
CASSKARGSRGITQYF TGTGCCAGTAGTAAAGCTAGGGGGTCCCGAGGAATAACGCAGTATTTT TRBJ2-3 TRBV19 . many
CSARDGPGRQGNTIYF TGCAGTGCTAGAGATGGTCCAGGGCGGCAAGGAAACACCATATATTTT TRBJ1-3 TRBV20-1 . many
CASSLGLAVTYEQYF TGTGCCAGCAGCCTGGGACTAGCGGTAACCTACGAGCAGTACTTC TRBJ2-7 TRBV7-9 TRBD2 .
CAWSGTRALAQYF TGTGCCTGGAGTGGAACGAGAGCGCTTGCCCAGTACTTC TRBJ2-5 TRBV30 . few
CSARDQGGHNLAFF TGCAGTGCTAGAGATCAGGGGGGACATAACTTGGCTTTCTTT TRBJ1-1 TRBV20-1 TRBD1 .
CSGERDLGNEQFF TGCAGCGGTGAGCGGGATTTGGGCAATGAGCAGTTCTTC TRBJ2-1 TRBV29-1 TRBD2 .
CASSLDGYTF TGTGCCAGTAGTCTTGATGGCTACACCTTC TRBJ1-2 TRBV19 . .
CASGQGRTYERYF TGTGCCAGCGGACAGGGGAGAACCTACGAGCGGTACTTC TRBJ2-7 TRBV2 TRBD1 .
CASSLGDSNYGYTF TGCGCCAGCAGCTTGGGGGACAGCAACTATGGCTACACCTTC TRBJ1-2 TRBV5-1 TRBD1 .
CASRPGTVNWETQYF TGTGCCAGCAGGCCCGGGACAGTGAATTGGGAGACCCAGTACTTC TRBJ2-5 TRBV25-1 TRBD1 few
CASSIVRDTEAFF TGTGCCAGTAGTATAGTTCGAGACACTGAAGCTTTCTTT TRBJ1-1 TRBV19 . .